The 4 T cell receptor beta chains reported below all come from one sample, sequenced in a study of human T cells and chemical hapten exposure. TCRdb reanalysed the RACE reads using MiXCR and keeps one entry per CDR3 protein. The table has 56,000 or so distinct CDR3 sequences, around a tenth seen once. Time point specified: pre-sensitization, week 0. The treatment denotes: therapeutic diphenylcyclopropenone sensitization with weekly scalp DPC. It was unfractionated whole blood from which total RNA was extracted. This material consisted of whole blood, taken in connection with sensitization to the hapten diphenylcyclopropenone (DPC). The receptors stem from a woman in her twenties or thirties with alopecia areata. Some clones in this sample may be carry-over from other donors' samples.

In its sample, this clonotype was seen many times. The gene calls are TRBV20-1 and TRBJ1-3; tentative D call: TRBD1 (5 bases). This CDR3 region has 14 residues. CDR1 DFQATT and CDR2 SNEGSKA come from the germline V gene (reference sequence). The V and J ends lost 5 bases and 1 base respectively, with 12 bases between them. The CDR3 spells CSARSGASGNTIYF. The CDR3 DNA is TGCAGTGCTCGCTCCGGGGCATCTGGAAACACCATATATTTT.

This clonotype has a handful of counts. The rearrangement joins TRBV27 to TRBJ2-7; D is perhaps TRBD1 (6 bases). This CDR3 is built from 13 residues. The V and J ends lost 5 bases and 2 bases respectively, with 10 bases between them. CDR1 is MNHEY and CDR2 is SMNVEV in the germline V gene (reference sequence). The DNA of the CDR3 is TGTGCCAGCAGTCCCCGGACAGCCTACGAGCAGTACTTC. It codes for CASSPRTAYEQYF.

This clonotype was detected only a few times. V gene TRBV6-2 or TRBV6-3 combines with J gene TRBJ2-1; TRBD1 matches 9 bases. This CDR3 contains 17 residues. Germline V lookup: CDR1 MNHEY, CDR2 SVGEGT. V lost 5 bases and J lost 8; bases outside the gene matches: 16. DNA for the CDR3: TGTGCCAGCAGTCGCTACCCCCGGGACAGGGAGGTCGATGAGCAGTTCTTC. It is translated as CASSRYPRDREVDEQFF.

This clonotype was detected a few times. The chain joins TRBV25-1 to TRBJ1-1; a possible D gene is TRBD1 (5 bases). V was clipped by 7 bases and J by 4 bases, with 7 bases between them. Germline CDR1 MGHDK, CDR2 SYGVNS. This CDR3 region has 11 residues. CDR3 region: CASNGGTEAFF. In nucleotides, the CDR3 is TGTGCCAGCAATGGGGGCACTGAAGCTTTCTTT. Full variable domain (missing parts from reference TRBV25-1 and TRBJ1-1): EADIYQTPRYLVIGTGKKITLECSQTMGHDKMYWYQQDPGMELHLIHYSYGVNSTEKGDLSSESTVSRIRTEHFPLTLESARPSHTSQYLCASNGGTEAFFGQGTRLTVV.